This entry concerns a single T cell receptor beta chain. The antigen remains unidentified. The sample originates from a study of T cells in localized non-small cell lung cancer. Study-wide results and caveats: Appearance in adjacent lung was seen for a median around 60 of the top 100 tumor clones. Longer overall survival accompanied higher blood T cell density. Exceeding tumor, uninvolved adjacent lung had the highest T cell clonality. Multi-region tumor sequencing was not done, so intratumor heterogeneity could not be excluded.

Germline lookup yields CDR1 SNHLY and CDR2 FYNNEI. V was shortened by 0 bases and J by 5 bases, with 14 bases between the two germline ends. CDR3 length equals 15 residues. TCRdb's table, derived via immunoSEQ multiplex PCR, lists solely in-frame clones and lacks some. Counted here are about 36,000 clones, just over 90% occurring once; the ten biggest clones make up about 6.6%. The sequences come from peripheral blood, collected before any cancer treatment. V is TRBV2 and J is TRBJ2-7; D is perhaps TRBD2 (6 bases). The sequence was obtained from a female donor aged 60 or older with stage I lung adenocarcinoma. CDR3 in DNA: TGTGCCAGCAGTGAAGCGGCGGGGTTGTTGGACGAGCAGTACTTC. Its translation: CASSEAAGLLDEQYF.